This T cell receptor (beta chain) was captured by sequencing in a study of tumour-infiltrating T cells in Burkitt lymphoma. Study as a whole: Patients covered every epidemiological subtype of Burkitt lymphoma. Study-wide points: Several public clonotypes were shared across many Burkitt lymphoma patients.

As for this clone: Its target is not known.

The CDR3 loop spans 15 amino acids. After removal of 7 bases from V and 9 bases from J, the junction contained 6 bases not matched to a gene. Germline CDR1 SNHLY, CDR2 FYNNEI. Using immunoSEQ multiplex PCR, the repertoire was profiled, and TCRdb retains in-frame clones only, with some absent. The table shows about 46,000 clones, with around 32% occurring only once. The chain recombines TRBV2 with TRBJ2-2; 15 bases fit TRBD2. The TCR originated in a human donor with Burkitt lymphoma. What was sequenced was tumor tissue. CDR3 protein: CASIGLAGGDRELFF. DNA of the CDR3: TGTGCCAGCATAGGACTAGCGGGGGGGGACCGGGAGCTGTTTTTT.